Below are 12 T cell receptor beta chains sequenced from a single sample in a study of T cells after posttransplantation cyclophosphamide. Here immunoSEQ multiplex PCR was the method, and the copy in TCRdb shows in-frame clones only, minus some. Altogether under 30,000 clones were found in the sample, and no singletons occur. The sequencing sample was made of PBMCs. All receptors come from a woman aged 55-69 years in good health, CMV-negative, and a related stem cell transplant donor.

This clone was seen many times. The rearrangement links TRBV7-9 to TRBJ2-7; possibly TRBD1 for D (8 bases). The germline V gene has CDR1 SEHNR and CDR2 FQNEAQ (reference sequence). V was trimmed by 5 bases and J by 5 bases, leaving 19 bases between them. The CDR3 totals 15 residues. The chain's CDR3 is CASSPQGGPPHEQYF. CDR3 sequence (DNA): TGTGCCAGCAGCCCACAGGGGGGGCCCCCCCACGAGCAGTACTTC.

This clone was detected many times. The chain employs TRBV4-3 and TRBJ1-4; TRBD1 is a possible D gene (5 bases). From germline, CDR1 is LGHNA and CDR2 YSLEER. V lost 0 bases and J 7 bases, leaving 6 bases between the germline ends. The CDR3 contains 13 residues. The CDR3 nucleotides are TGCGCCAGCAGCCAAGATAGGGGTGAAAAACTGTTTTTT. Amino acids: CASSQDRGEKLFF.

The table lists this clone with many counts. This chain uses TRBV4-1 with TRBJ2-7; 7 nucleotides agree with TRBD1. The V gene's germline CDR1 is MGHRA and CDR2 YSYEKL. The trim removed 4 bases at V and 5 bases at J, leaving 5 bases unmatched. The CDR3 loop spans 13 amino acids. This chain's CDR3 is CASSLDRPNEQYF. The CDR3 DNA sequence: TGCGCCAGCAGCCTGGACAGGCCTAACGAGCAGTACTTC.

Only a few counts were recorded for this clone. The chain employs TRBV6-5 and TRBJ2-5; D is undetermined. The CDR3 is 13 residues long. Trimming stripped 3 bases from V and 5 bases from J, with 10 bases between. CDR1 is MNHEY, CDR2 SVGAGI, per germline. CDR3 DNA sequence: TGTGCCAGCAGTTATTACCTCGGGGAGACCCAGTACTTC. Translating it yields CASSYYLGETQYF.

This clone was recorded many times. The chain couples TRBV28 to TRBJ2-7, with 10 bases matching TRBD2. The CDR3 is made up of 14 amino acids. CDR1 is MDHEN, CDR2 SYDVKM, per germline. J gave up 2 bases and V 6 bases, and 4 bases lay outside the gene matches. The CDR3 DNA reads TGTGCCAGCAGGGAGCGGGGGGGGACCTACGAGCAGTACTTC. Its protein product is CASRERGGTYEQYF.

This clone was counted many times. This chain connects TRBV6-7 to TRBJ2-7, with 7 bases matching TRBD2. TRBV6-7 is filed as an ORF, its function uncertain. V dropped 6 bases and J dropped 3; count of bases not matched to a gene: 8. The CDR3 covers 14 residues. The CDR3 region has the DNA TGTGCCAGCAGCCTGCGGGGGAGAGACTACGAGCAGTACTTC. Its translation is CASSLRGRDYEQYF.

This clone rates as medium-sized. The chain employs TRBV10-3 and TRBJ1-4; 9 positions match TRBD1. This CDR3 has 12 residues. Trimming took 6 bases from V and 7 from J; bases not matched to a gene: 0. The germline V gene encodes CDR1 ENHRY and CDR2 SYGVKD. The CDR3 reads CAIRDRGEKLFF. CDR3 coding DNA: TGTGCCATCAGGGACAGGGGTGAAAAACTGTTTTTT.

This clone showed up just a few times. The chain employs TRBV5-4 and TRBJ2-2; no definite D call. This CDR3 is 14 amino acids long. V lost 4 bases, J lost 2 bases, and 9 bases lay in between. Germline V gives CDR1 SGHNT, CDR2 YYREEE (reference sequence). The CDR3 region is CASSPPRNTGELFF. The CDR3 region has the DNA TGTGCCAGCAGCCCCCCCAGAAACACCGGGGAGCTGTTTTTT.

The sample holds many counts of this clone. J is TRBJ1-1 and V is TRBV5-8; possible D gene TRBD1, 5 bases. Germline CDR1 SGHTS, CDR2 YDEGEE. Deletions cut 4 bases from V and 11 bases from J, with 15 bases between. This CDR3 has 12 amino acids. For the CDR3, the DNA is TGTGCCAGCAGCCTCCAGGGTACGGTTGCTTTCTTT. Protein: CASSLQGTVAFF.

This chain connects TRBV2 to TRBJ2-5, with 7 positions matching TRBD1. CDR3 length equals 14 residues. V dropped 6 bases and J dropped 0; count of bases not matched to a gene: 4. Germline V gene lookup returns CDR1 SNHLY and CDR2 FYNNEI. This CDR3 reads CASRYDRDQETQYF. The CDR3, as DNA: TGTGCCAGCAGGTATGACAGGGACCAAGAGACCCAGTACTTC.

This clone turned up a few times. The rearrangement joins TRBV11-2 to TRBJ2-2, with TRBD1 identical over 7 bases. V shed 5 bases and J 2 bases; nucleotides not matched to a gene: 5. This CDR3 comprises 15 residues. Germline CDR1 SGHAT, CDR2 FQNNGV. CDR3: CASSVTGDNTGELFF. DNA of the CDR3: TGTGCCAGCAGCGTAACAGGGGATAACACCGGGGAGCTGTTTTTT.

At least ten counts were recorded for this clone. The chain has TRBV27 and TRBJ2-6; possible D gene TRBD2, 7 bases. The CDR3 covers 16 residues. Trimming removed 6 bases at V and 0 bases at J, with 12 bases between. Germline assignment: CDR1 MNHEY and CDR2 SMNVEV (reference sequence). DNA for the CDR3: TGTGCCAGCAGAGGGAGGGGGACCTCTGGGGCCAACGTCCTGACTTTC. Residues: CASRGRGTSGANVLTF.